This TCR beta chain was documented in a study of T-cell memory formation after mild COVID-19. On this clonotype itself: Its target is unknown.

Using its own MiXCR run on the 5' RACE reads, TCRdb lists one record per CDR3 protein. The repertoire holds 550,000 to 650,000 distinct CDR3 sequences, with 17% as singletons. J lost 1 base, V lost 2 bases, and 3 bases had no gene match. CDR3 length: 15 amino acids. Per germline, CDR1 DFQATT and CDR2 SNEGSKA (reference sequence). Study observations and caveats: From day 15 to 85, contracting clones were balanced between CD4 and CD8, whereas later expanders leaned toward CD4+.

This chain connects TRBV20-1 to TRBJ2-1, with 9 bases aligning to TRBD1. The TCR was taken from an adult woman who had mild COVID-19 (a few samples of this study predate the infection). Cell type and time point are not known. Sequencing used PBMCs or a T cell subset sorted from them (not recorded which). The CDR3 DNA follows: TGCAGTGCTAGAAAGACAGGGGGGTCCTACAATGAGCAGTTCTTC. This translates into CSARKTGGSYNEQFF.